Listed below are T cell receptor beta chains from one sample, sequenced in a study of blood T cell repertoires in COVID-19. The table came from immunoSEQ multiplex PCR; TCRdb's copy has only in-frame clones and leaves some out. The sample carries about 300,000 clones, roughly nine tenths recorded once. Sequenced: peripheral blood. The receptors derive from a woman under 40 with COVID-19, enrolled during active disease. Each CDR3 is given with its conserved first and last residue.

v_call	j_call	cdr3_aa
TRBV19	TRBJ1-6	CASSTETGSPLHF
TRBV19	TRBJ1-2	CASSSGGSSYGYTF
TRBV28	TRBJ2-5	CASSFLAGRETQYF
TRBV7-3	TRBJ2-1	CASSFTSGEGEQFF
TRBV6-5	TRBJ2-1	CASSYLGQGKNEQFF
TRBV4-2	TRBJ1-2	CASSQVHPGDRGRGGYTF
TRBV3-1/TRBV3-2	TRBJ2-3	CASSQGRDTQYF
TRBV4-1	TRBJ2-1	CASSRTSGGAYNEQFF
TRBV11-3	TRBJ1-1	CASSLVGRGSTEAFF
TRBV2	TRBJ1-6	CASRMIEDNSPLHF
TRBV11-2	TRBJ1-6	CASRRAGTGYNSPLHF
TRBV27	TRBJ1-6	CASSLDRSSYNSPLHF
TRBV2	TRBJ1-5	CATGTELDQPQHF
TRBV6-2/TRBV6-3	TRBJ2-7	CASSLRVFYEQYF
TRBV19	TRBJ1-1	CATGQGSNTEAFF
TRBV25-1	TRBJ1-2	CASSEYTEAPNNYGYTF
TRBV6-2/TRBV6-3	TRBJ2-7	CASNPPNYEQYF
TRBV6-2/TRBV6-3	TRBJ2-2	CASSSGNSKTGDTGELFF
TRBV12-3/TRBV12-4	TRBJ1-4	CASSFRGNEKLFF
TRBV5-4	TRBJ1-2	CASSLGGRDNYGYTF
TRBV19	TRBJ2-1	CASARGLDNEQFF
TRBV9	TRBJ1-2	CASSVGTGGIGGYTF
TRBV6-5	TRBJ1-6	CASRADRAYNSPLHF
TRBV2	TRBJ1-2	CASSATKAGGYGYTF
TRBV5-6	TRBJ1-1	CASSLAGGLKAFF
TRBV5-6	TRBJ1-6	CASSTKPGQPIRHF
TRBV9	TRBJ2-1	CASSVGTGLYNEQFF
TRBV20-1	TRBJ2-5	CSASAGNQETQYF
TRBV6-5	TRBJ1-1	CASGGTGYTEAFF
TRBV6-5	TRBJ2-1	CASTPPGTGSNEQFF
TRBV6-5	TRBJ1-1	CASSYGTAQNTEAFF
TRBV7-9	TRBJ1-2	CASSFPAEASYTF
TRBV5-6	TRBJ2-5	CASRSAGVWETQYF
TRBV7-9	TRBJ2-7	CASSLEGVYEQYF
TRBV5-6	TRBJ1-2	CASSSSGGYTF
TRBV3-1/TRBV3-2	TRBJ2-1	CASSQDFSGGVWEQYNEQFF
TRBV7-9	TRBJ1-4	CASSLGTGGEKLFF
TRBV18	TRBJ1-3	CASSPPAGAGNTIYF
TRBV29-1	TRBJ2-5	CSVEPGRGQETQYF
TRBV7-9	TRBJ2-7	CASGGNTYEQYF
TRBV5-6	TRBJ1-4	CASSLQGAYYEKLFF
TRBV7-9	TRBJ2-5	CASNPGTGSPQETQYF
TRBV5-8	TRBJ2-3	CASSLRGRRTDTQYF
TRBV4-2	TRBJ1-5	CASSQEMRSNSNQPQHF
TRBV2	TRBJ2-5	CASSDGQGMETQYF
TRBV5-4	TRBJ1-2	CASSWTGEGYTF
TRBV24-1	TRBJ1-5	CATSQDAGVGNQPQHF
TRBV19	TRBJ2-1	CASSTSGGPEQFF
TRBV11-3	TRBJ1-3	CASSFDGTVGNTIYF
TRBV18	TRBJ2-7	CASSDQGAYYEQYF
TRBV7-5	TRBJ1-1	CVRSRRQGKNTEAFF
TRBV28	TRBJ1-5	CASSFAGFQPQHF
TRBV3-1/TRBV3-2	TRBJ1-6	CASLRTVSYNSPLHF
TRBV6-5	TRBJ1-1	CASSITFAQNTEAFF
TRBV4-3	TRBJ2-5	CASSQDTGDRETQYF